This TCR beta chain was identified in a study of cytomegalovirus exposure and HLA in healthy donors. Study in general: Per a later analysis, the approximately 600 first-cohort and approximately 120 validation repertoires shared one platform.

Data came from immunoSEQ multiplex PCR; TCRdb stores just in-frame clones and leaves some out. The table shows under 200,000 clones, with around 85% occurring only once. V was trimmed by 0 bases and J by 7 bases, leaving 11 bases between them. Looked up from germline, CDR1 is SGHRS and CDR2 is YFSETQ. There are 14 residues in the CDR3. Study-wide results and limits: The authors listed 150 or so TCR beta chains as cytomegalovirus-associated. In a later analysis, first-cohort TCR clusters were found to tend to co-occur in the 90 to 150 validation repertoires.

About this clone itself: Its antigen remains unknown. Other DNA sequences in the same sample also yield this CDR3.

The TCR originated in a woman in her twenties or thirties in good health and CMV-seronegative. Sequences were obtained from PBMCs. The rearrangement joins TRBV5-1 to TRBJ1-5; D not certain. The CDR3: CASSLGGDGQPQHF. DNA for the CDR3: TGCGCCAGCAGCTTGGGGGGAGACGGGCAGCCCCAGCATTTT.